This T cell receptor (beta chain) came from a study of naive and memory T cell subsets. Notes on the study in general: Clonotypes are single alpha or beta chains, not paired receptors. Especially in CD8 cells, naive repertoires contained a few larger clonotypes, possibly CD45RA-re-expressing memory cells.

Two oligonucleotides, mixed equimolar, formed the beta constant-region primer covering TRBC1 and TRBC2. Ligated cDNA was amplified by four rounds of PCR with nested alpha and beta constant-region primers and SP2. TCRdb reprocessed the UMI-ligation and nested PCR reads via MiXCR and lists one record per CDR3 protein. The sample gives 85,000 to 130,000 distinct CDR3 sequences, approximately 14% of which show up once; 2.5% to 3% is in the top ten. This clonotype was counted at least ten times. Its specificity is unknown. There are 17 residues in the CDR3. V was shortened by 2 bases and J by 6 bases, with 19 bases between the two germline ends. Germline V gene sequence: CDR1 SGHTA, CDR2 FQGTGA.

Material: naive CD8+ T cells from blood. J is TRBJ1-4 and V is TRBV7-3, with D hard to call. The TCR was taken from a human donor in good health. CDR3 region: CASSLLFGAGGDEKLFF. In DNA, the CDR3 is TGTGCCAGCAGCTTACTTTTTGGTGCAGGTGGAGATGAAAAACTGTTTTTT. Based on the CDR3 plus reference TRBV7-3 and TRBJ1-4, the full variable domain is GAGVSQTPSNKVTEKGKYVELRCDPISGHTALYWYRQSLGQGPEFLIYFQGTGAADDSGLPNDRFFAVRPEGSVSTLKIQRTERGDSAVYLCASSLLFGAGGDEKLFFGSGTQLSVL.